Here is one TCR beta chain with its context. This sample is part of a study of blood T cell repertoires in COVID-19. Germline loops: CDR1 MGHDK, CDR2 SYGVNS. V dropped 2 bases and J dropped 9; count of bases not matched to a gene: 7. This CDR3 has 15 residues. Here immunoSEQ multiplex PCR was the method, and the copy in TCRdb shows in-frame clones only, minus some. The table lists roughly 250,000 clones, just under 85% of them singletons. Sequencing used peripheral blood. The TCR comes from a woman older than 75 with acute or convalescent COVID-19. This chain joins TRBV25-1 and TRBJ1-6; 7 bases line up with TRBD1. The CDR3 loop reads CASSEIAGGPSPLHF. The CDR3 DNA sequence: TGTGCCAGCAGTGAAATAGCAGGGGGACCTTCACCCCTCCACTTT.